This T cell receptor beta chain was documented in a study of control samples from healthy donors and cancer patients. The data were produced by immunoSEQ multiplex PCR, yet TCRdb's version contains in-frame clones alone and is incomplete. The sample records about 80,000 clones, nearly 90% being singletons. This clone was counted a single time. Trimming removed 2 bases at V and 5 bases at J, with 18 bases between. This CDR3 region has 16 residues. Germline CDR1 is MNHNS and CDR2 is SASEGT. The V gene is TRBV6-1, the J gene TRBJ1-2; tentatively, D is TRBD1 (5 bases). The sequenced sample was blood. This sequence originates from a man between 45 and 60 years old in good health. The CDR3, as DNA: TGTGCCAGCAGTGAATTGGGGCAGGGCTGGCGGTATGGCTACACCTTC. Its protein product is CASSELGQGWRYGYTF.